The 24 T cell receptor beta chains presented below share a single source sample, sequenced in a study of CD8 T cells in Susac syndrome (dated by TCRdb to between 2018 and 2021). Libraries were constructed by the immunoSEQ multiplex PCR assay. RNA was extracted with the RNeasy kit and roughly 0.45 to 1 ug was reverse transcribed using random hexamers. Starting from the raw public reads, TCRdb applied fastp trimming at Q25, assembled clones with MiXCR and retained in-frame beta chains. Under each unique CDR3 protein, matching rows form one entry showing the most common genes and DNA. This sample holds 230,000 or so distinct CDR3 sequences; about 95% were observed only once. The ten largest clones represent roughly 0.1% of the sample. Sequenced: CD4+ T cells from PBMCs. The receptors shown here come from a human donor with multiple sclerosis.

This chain uses TRBV30 with TRBJ2-7, with D unresolved. The CDR3 consists of 14 residues. CDR1 and CDR2 from the germline V gene are GTSNPN and SVGIG (reference sequence). The V end lost 4 bases, the J end lost 6 bases, and 19 bases lay between the germline ends. CDR3 in DNA: TGTGCCTGGAATCCGGACCGAGGTTTAGGCGAGCAGTACTTC. Translation: CAWNPDRGLGEQYF. The variable domain in full, completed from reference TRBV30 and TRBJ2-7, reads SQTIHQWPATLVQPVGSPLSLECTVEGTSNPNLYWYRQAAGRGLQLLFYSVGIGQISSEVPQNLSASRPQDRQFILSSKKLLLSDSGFYLCAWNPDRGLGEQYFGPGTRLTVT.

In nucleotides, the CDR3 is TGCGCCAGCAGCTTGGGACTCGGTAGCGGGGGTTACGAGCAGTACTTC. This gives the protein CASSLGLGSGGYEQYF. This chain joins TRBV5-1 and TRBJ2-7, with 9 bases lining up with TRBD2. Per germline, CDR1 SGHRS and CDR2 YFSETQ. Trimming removed 0 bases from V and 4 bases from J; junction bases left unmatched: 8. This CDR3 comprises 16 residues.

V usage is TRBV20-1 and J usage is TRBJ2-1; D assignment may be TRBD1 or TRBD2 (5 bases each). CDR3 length: 12 residues. Germline V gives CDR1 DFQATT, CDR2 SNEGSKA (reference sequence). The CDR3 loop is CSLTRGDNEQFF. The CDR3 nucleotides read TGCAGCCTAACACGAGGGGACAATGAGCAGTTCTTC.

V is TRBV19 and J is TRBJ2-1, with TRBD1 identical over 10 bases. Trimming cost V 4 bases and J 3 bases; bases outside gene matches: 12. Looked up from germline, CDR1 is LNHDA and CDR2 is SQIVND (reference sequence). CDR3 length equals 18 residues. The chain's CDR3 is CASSTRGIRTGGYNEQFF. The CDR3 DNA follows: TGTGCCAGTAGTACCCGGGGTATCCGGACAGGGGGCTACAATGAGCAGTTCTTC.

This rearrangement joins TRBV24-1 to TRBJ2-3; 7 bases are a match to TRBD2. CDR1 is KGHDR, CDR2 SFDVKD, per germline. This CDR3 has 16 amino acids. J gave up 6 bases and V 4 bases, and 12 bases lay outside the gene matches. CDR3 amino acids: CATSDPGAGELDTQYF. The CDR3 DNA reads TGTGCCACCAGTGACCCCGGTGCGGGAGAGTTGGATACGCAGTATTTT.

V and J are TRBV2 and TRBJ2-1, with D unresolved. CDR1 and CDR2 (germline): SNHLY, FYNNEI. This CDR3 comprises 11 residues. The V gene lost 9 bases and the J gene lost 9 bases, with 12 bases spanning the gap. For the CDR3, the DNA is TGTGCCAGTCACGCTCTCCGTGAGCAGTTCTTC. Its translation is CASHALREQFF. The whole variable domain, filled in from reference TRBV2 and TRBJ2-1, reads EPEVTQTPSHQVTQMGQEVILRCVPISNHLYFYWYRQILGQKVEFLVSFYNNEISEKSEIFDDQFSVERPDGSNFTLKIRSTKLEDSAMYFCASHALREQFFGPGTRLTVL.

This chain joins TRBV2 and TRBJ2-3; D gene ambiguous. Trimming took 4 bases from V and 0 from J, leaving 8 bases between them. CDR3 length: 14 amino acids. Germline V gene sequence: CDR1 SNHLY, CDR2 FYNNEI. The CDR3 here is CASSVGISTDTQYF. CDR3 bases: TGTGCCAGCAGTGTAGGGATTAGCACAGATACGCAGTATTTT. Filled out from reference TRBV2 and TRBJ2-3, the complete variable domain reads EPEVTQTPSHQVTQMGQEVILRCVPISNHLYFYWYRQILGQKVEFLVSFYNNEISEKSEIFDDQFSVERPDGSNFTLKIRSTKLEDSAMYFCASSVGISTDTQYFGPGTRLTVL.

The J gene is TRBJ1-2, the V gene TRBV28, with 7 bases matching TRBD1. The CDR3 has 13 amino acids. The J segment lost 7 bases and the V segment lost 6 bases, leaving 8 bases of the junction unmatched. Germline CDR1 MDHEN, CDR2 SYDVKM. CDR3 DNA: TGTGCCAGCAGACCGGGACAGATCTCTGGCTACACCTTC. This codes for CASRPGQISGYTF.

J is TRBJ2-2 and V is TRBV3-1; D is undetermined. Deletions cut 1 base from V and 4 bases from J, with 4 bases between. Germline V gene data show CDR1 as LGHDT and CDR2 as YNNKEL (reference sequence). The CDR3 loop spans 13 amino acids. DNA for the CDR3: TGTGCCAGCAGCCAAGCGGGCACCGGGGAGCTGTTTTTT. Amino acids: CASSQAGTGELFF. Variable domain in full (rest from reference TRBV3-1 and TRBJ2-2): DTAVSQTPKYLVTQMGNDKSIKCEQNLGHDTMYWYKQDSKKFLKIMFSYNNKELIINETVPNRFSPKSPDKAHLNLHINSLELGDSAVYFCASSQAGTGELFFGEGSRLTVL.

This clonotype was picked up one time. V gene TRBV12-3 or TRBV12-4 combines with J gene TRBJ1-1, with D tentatively TRBD1 (6 bases). This CDR3 comprises 14 residues. V was clipped by 7 bases and J by 1 base, with 13 bases between them. The CDR3 region has the DNA TGTGCCAGCACCGCAGGACAGCCGAACACTGAAGCTTTCTTT. This sequence encodes CASTAGQPNTEAFF.

The chain links TRBV28 to TRBJ2-7; TRBD1 matches at 8 bases. The length of the CDR3 is 15 residues. V lost 5 bases to trimming and J lost 5 bases; unmatched junction nucleotides: 11. Germline CDR1 and CDR2: MDHEN and SYDVKM. CDR3 bases: TGTGCCAGCAGTCTCGGGACAGGCCTCCGGGACGAGCAGTACTTC. Its protein product is CASSLGTGLRDEQYF.

V and J are TRBV2 and TRBJ2-7; D is unresolved. Trimming shortened V by 6 bases and J by 0 bases, and 6 bases separated the two germline ends. The CDR3 is made up of 12 amino acids. The germline V gene has CDR1 SNHLY and CDR2 FYNNEI. CDR3 region: CASRGFSYEQYF. CDR3 coding DNA: TGTGCCAGCAGGGGCTTCTCCTACGAGCAGTACTTC.

The chain couples TRBV7-9 to TRBJ2-6, with D possibly TRBD1 on 6 matching bases. The germline V gene has CDR1 SEHNR and CDR2 FQNEAQ (reference sequence). Trimming pared 7 bases from V and 2 bases from J, leaving 15 bases between. The CDR3 runs 16 residues. The CDR3 region is CASTRPRGPGANVLTF. Here the CDR3 DNA reads TGTGCCAGCACCCGCCCCAGGGGTCCTGGGGCCAACGTCCTGACTTTC.

The chain combines TRBV19 with TRBJ2-1; 10 bases are a match to TRBD1. Trimming cost V 5 bases and J 7 bases; bases outside gene matches: 5. The CDR3 totals 14 residues. The V gene's germline CDR1 is LNHDA and CDR2 SQIVND (reference sequence). The CDR3 is CASSRTGGVNEQFF. CDR3 coding DNA: TGTGCCAGTAGTCGGACAGGGGGAGTGAATGAGCAGTTCTTC.

The chain has TRBV30 and TRBJ2-3; D is undetermined. Between the trimmed V and J ends, which lost 4 bases and 2 bases, there was a span of 7 bases. The CDR3 totals 12 residues. Germline assignment: CDR1 GTSNPN and CDR2 SVGIG (reference sequence). The CDR3 DNA reads TGTGCCTGGACTAGAGTCACAGATACGCAGTATTTT. This sequence encodes CAWTRVTDTQYF.

This chain joins TRBV3-1 and TRBJ1-4, with unresolved D. V was trimmed by 7 bases and J by 5 bases, leaving 20 bases between them. The CDR3 loop spans 16 amino acids. The germline V gene encodes CDR1 LGHDT and CDR2 YNNKEL (reference sequence). The CDR3 nucleotides are TGTGCCAGCAAGAAAAGATTGGGCCAGGAAAATGAAAAACTGTTTTTT. Translating gives CASKKRLGQENEKLFF.

J is TRBJ2-1 and V is TRBV20-1; 16 nucleotides align to TRBD2. This CDR3 region has 14 residues. CDR1 and CDR2 (germline): DFQATT, SNEGSKA (reference sequence). The V and J ends lost 6 bases and 7 bases, in that order; junction bases with no gene match: 3. The CDR3 nucleotides are TGCAGTGCGGGACTAGCGGGAGGGTTGAATGAGCAGTTCTTC. Translating it yields CSAGLAGGLNEQFF.

The chain couples TRBV20-1 to TRBJ2-7; D remains unclear. CDR1 is DFQATT and CDR2 is SNEGSKA in the germline V gene (reference sequence). CDR3 length: 14 residues. With 0 bases removed from V and 6 bases from J, the gap between germline ends came to 15 bases. This CDR3 reads CSARDWATPPEQYF. Written as DNA, the CDR3 is TGCAGTGCTAGAGATTGGGCTACACCACCCGAGCAGTACTTC.

This clonotype was observed once. This chain uses TRBV20-1 with TRBJ2-3; 8 nucleotides agree with TRBD2. The CDR3 runs to 13 residues. Trimming took 6 bases from V and 6 from J; bases not matched to a gene: 8. Looked up from germline, CDR1 is DFQATT and CDR2 is SNEGSKA (reference sequence). The CDR3 reads CSATGLVADTQYF. The CDR3 DNA is TGCAGTGCGACGGGACTAGTGGCCGATACGCAGTATTTT.

The J gene is TRBJ2-1, the V gene TRBV18; D is uncertain. CDR1 and CDR2 from the germline V gene are KGHSH and LQKENI. The CDR3 has 13 residues. Trimming stripped 2 bases from V and 10 bases from J, with 12 bases between. DNA for the CDR3: TGTGCCAGCTCACCATCCCAGGCCGAGGAGCAGTTCTTC. Translation: CASSPSQAEEQFF.

The CDR3 DNA reads as TGTGCCGGGAGCAGCGGGACAGGGCCGCGGAATGAGCAGTTCTTC. Protein sequence: CAGSSGTGPRNEQFF. V is TRBV3-1 and J is TRBJ2-1, with 9 bases matching TRBD1. CDR1 LGHDT and CDR2 YNNKEL come from the germline V gene (reference sequence). CDR3 size: 15 residues. J lost 7 bases, V lost 11 bases, and 15 bases had no gene match.

V is TRBV25-1 and J is TRBJ2-1; a possible D gene is TRBD2 (7 bases). Germline-derived CDR1 and CDR2 are MGHDK and SYGVNS. The CDR3 contains 14 residues. The germline V and J ends were trimmed by 8 bases and 6 bases, with 17 bases remaining between them. CDR3 sequence: CASEFAGATNEQFF. CDR3 DNA sequence: TGTGCCAGCGAGTTTGCGGGGGCGACCAATGAGCAGTTCTTC. Full variable domain (rest looked up from reference TRBV25-1 and TRBJ2-1): EADIYQTPRYLVIGTGKKITLECSQTMGHDKMYWYQQDPGMELHLIHYSYGVNSTEKGDLSSESTVSRIRTEHFPLTLESARPSHTSQYLCASEFAGATNEQFFGPGTRLTVL.

The rearrangement uses TRBV18 and TRBJ2-2; D gene ambiguous. This CDR3 has 12 residues. Germline-derived CDR1 and CDR2 are KGHSH and LQKENI. Trimming left V 0 bases short and J 6 bases short, with 2 bases between. The CDR3 nucleotides are TGTGCCAGCTCACCACCGGCCGGGGAGCTGTTTTTT. This sequence encodes CASSPPAGELFF.

The chain recombines TRBV29-1 with TRBJ1-2; 8 bases are shared with TRBD1. The CDR3 spans 15 residues. Germline V CDR1 and CDR2: SQVTM, ANQGSEA. V lost 7 bases to trimming and J lost 0 bases; unmatched junction nucleotides: 10. The CDR3 spells CSARTGWTSNYGYTF. Written as DNA, the CDR3 is TGCAGCGCCCGGACAGGGTGGACGTCTAACTATGGCTACACCTTC. Supplemented by reference TRBV29-1 and TRBJ1-2, the full variable domain reads SAVISQKPSRDICQRGTSLTIQCQVDSQVTMMFWYRQQPGQSLTLIATANQGSEATYESGFVIDKFPISRPNLTFSTLTVSNMSPEDSSIYLCSARTGWTSNYGYTFGSGTRLTVV.